These 12 T cell receptor beta chains originate from one sample sequenced in a study of beta chain features in type 1 diabetes. Study-level results: In all four CD4+ subsets, TCRB CDR3 length was significantly, moderately reduced in type 1 diabetes.

As every portion of the isolated RNA was reverse transcribed, the sequencing read expressed TCRB transcripts. The protocol was immunoSEQ multiplex PCR, while the TCRdb copy is restricted to in-frame clones and leaves out a portion. The sample has fewer than 400,000 clones, over 7% seen once; the top ten hold 0.9% to 1.1%. These receptors' targets are unknown. Sequences were obtained from central memory CD4+ T cells from blood. These receptors were collected from a young man with type 1 diabetes.

The chain couples TRBV12-5 to TRBJ1-2, with D uncertain. This CDR3 region has 13 residues. Trimming cost V 0 bases and J 5 bases, with 7 bases left between them. Germline V CDR1 and CDR2: LGHNT, FRNRAP. The CDR3 nucleotides are TGTGCTAGTGGTTTGGTAAGGCAATATGGCTACACCTTC. This sequence encodes CASGLVRQYGYTF.

This chain joins TRBV7-2 and TRBJ2-3; 7 bases agree with TRBD1. The ends lost 4 bases at V and 6 bases at J; junction bases unmatched: 7. Germline loops: CDR1 SGHTA, CDR2 FQGNSA. CDR3 length: 14 amino acids. The CDR3 is CASSSTGWGDTQYF. The CDR3 DNA sequence: TGTGCCAGCAGCTCGACAGGGTGGGGTGATACGCAGTATTTT.

There are a few counts of this clone. The V and J genes are TRBV7-9 and TRBJ2-7, with a weak D call TRBD1 (5 bases). Between the trimmed V and J ends, which lost 8 bases and 3 bases, there was a span of 8 bases. This CDR3 comprises 11 residues. The germline V gene has CDR1 SEHNR and CDR2 FQNEAQ (reference sequence). The CDR3 nucleotides read TGTGCCAGCGTAGGGGACTACGAGCAGTACTTC. Amino acids: CASVGDYEQYF.

This clone was seen ten or more times. The sample carries other DNA sequences with the same CDR3. The gene calls are TRBV18 and TRBJ2-7, with unresolved D. The CDR3 length is 15 residues. V was trimmed by 2 bases and J by 0 bases, leaving 11 bases between them. Germline values: CDR1 KGHSH, CDR2 LQKENI. CDR3 nucleotide sequence: TGTGCCAGCTCACCATCAACGGATAGCTCCTACGAGCAGTACTTC. The encoded protein is CASSPSTDSSYEQYF. The complete variable domain, with remaining parts taken from reference TRBV18 and TRBJ2-7, reads NAGVMQNPRHLVRRRGQEARLRCSPMKGHSHVYWYRQLPEEGLKFMVYLQKENIIDESGMPKERFSAEFPKEGPSILRIQQVVRGDSAAYFCASSPSTDSSYEQYFGPGTRLTVT.

This clone was picked up a small number of times. The genes are TRBV29-1 and TRBJ1-5; D call uncertain. CDR3 size: 12 residues. V gave up 4 bases and J gave up 7 bases, with 11 bases separating them. The germline V gene encodes CDR1 SQVTM and CDR2 ANQGSEA. The CDR3 protein is CSVGNARQPQHF. CDR3 bases: TGCAGCGTTGGAAACGCTCGACAGCCCCAGCATTTT.

The chain uses TRBV6-1 and TRBJ2-7; 11 bases are a match to TRBD1. Germline lookup yields CDR1 MNHNS and CDR2 SASEGT. This CDR3 has 15 residues. V was clipped by 6 bases and J by 9 bases; unmatched bases: 13. The CDR3 DNA follows: TGTGCCAGCAGCGATACTGGACAGGGGGCAGGAAGGCAGTACTTC. Translated: CASSDTGQGAGRQYF.

This clone was recorded only once. The genes are TRBV5-1 and TRBJ2-1; D not resolved. CDR3 length: 17 residues. V was shortened by 4 bases and J by 7 bases, with 24 bases between the two germline ends. Germline V gene sequence: CDR1 SGHRS, CDR2 YFSETQ. CDR3 sequence reads: CASSLPRLAAALNEQFF. Here the CDR3 DNA reads TGCGCCAGCAGCCTCCCACGTCTGGCTGCGGCCCTAAATGAGCAGTTCTTC.

This clone was seen ten or more times. The rearrangement uses TRBV18 and TRBJ2-6; no clear D gene. Trimming left V 3 bases short and J 0 bases short, with 0 bases between. The CDR3 is 13 amino acids. CDR1 and CDR2 (germline): KGHSH, LQKENI. In DNA form, the CDR3 reads TGTGCCAGCTCACCCTCTGGGGCCAACGTCCTGACTTTC. It encodes CASSPSGANVLTF.

This clone was detected many times. The chain uses TRBV2 and TRBJ2-5; D perhaps matches TRBD1 (6 bases). This CDR3 contains 15 residues. Germline CDR1 and CDR2: SNHLY and FYNNEI. The ends were cut back, 0 bases at V and 2 bases at J, with 10 bases in the middle. The CDR3 sequence: CASSEAGATQETQYF. The CDR3 nucleotides read TGTGCCAGCAGTGAAGCGGGGGCCACGCAAGAGACCCAGTACTTC.

This clone turned up a few times. The chain recombines TRBV11-2 with TRBJ2-5; 8 nucleotides match TRBD2. CDR3 length: 17 amino acids. Losses at the gene ends were 1 base for V and 2 bases for J; bases not matched to a gene: 9. Germline CDR1 reads SGHAT; CDR2 reads FQNNGV. In DNA, the CDR3 is TGTGCCAGCAGCTTAGCGGTCGGGGGGGTATTTCAAGAGACCCAGTACTTC. Encoded protein: CASSLAVGGVFQETQYF.

The V and J genes are TRBV15 and TRBJ1-6; TRBD1 matches at 8 bases. The CDR3 extends over 19 amino acids. With V trimmed by 2 bases and J by 7 bases, 16 bases remained unmatched. The V gene's germline CDR1 is LNHNV and CDR2 YYDKDF (reference sequence). As DNA, the CDR3 is TGTGCCACCAGCAGACCCCCTAACCCTGCTGGGACAGGCAATTCACCCCTCCACTTT. It encodes CATSRPPNPAGTGNSPLHF. The variable domain in full, with the rest retrieved from reference TRBV15 and TRBJ1-6, is DAMVIQNPRYQVTQFGKPVTLSCSQTLNHNVMYWYQQKSSQAPKLLFHYYDKDFNNEADTPDNFQSRRPNTSFCFLDIRSPGLGDTAMYLCATSRPPNPAGTGNSPLHFGNGTRLTVT.

The table lists this clone with a few counts. This sequence joins TRBV19 and TRBJ1-2, with 8 bases lining up with TRBD1. The CDR3 runs to 17 residues. After removal of 5 bases from V and 5 bases from J, the junction contained 16 bases not matched to a gene. Per the germline V gene, CDR1 is LNHDA and CDR2 is SQIVND (reference sequence). The CDR3 here is CASSVVDLGQGGYGYTF. The DNA of the CDR3 is TGTGCCAGTAGTGTCGTCGATCTCGGACAGGGTGGATATGGCTACACCTTC. Looking up the rest from reference TRBV19 and TRBJ1-2 gives the full variable domain: DGGITQSPKYLFRKEGQNVTLSCEQNLNHDAMYWYRQDPGQGLRLIYYSQIVNDFQKGDIAEGYSVSREKKESFPLTVTSAQKNPTAFYLCASSVVDLGQGGYGYTFGSGTRLTVV.